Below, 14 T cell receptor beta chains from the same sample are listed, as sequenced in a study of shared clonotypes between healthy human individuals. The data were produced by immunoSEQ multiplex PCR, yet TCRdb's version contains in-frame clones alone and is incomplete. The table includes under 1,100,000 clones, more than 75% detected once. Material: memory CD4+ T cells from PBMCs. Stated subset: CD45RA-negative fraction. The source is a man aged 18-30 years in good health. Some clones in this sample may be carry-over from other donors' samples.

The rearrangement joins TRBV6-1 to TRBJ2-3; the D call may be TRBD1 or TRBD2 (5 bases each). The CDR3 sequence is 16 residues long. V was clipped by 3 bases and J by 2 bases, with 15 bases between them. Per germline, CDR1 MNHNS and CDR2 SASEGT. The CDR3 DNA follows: TGTGCCAGCAGTGACCCCCCCGGGACCCCCACAGATACGCAGTATTTT. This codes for CASSDPPGTPTDTQYF.

The CDR3 protein is CASSYRQESYNEQFF. The DNA of the CDR3 is TGTGCCAGCAGTTACAGACAGGAGTCCTACAATGAGCAGTTCTTC. The chain recombines TRBV6-6 with TRBJ2-1; TRBD1 is a possible D gene (6 bases). Trimming cost V 2 bases and J 1 base, with 9 bases left between them. Germline V gives CDR1 MNHNY, CDR2 SVGAGI (reference sequence). This CDR3 spans 15 amino acids.

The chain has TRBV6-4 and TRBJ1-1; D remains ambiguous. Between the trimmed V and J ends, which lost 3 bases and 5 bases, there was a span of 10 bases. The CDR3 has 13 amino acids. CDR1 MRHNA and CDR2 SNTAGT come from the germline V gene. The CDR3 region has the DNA TGTGCCAGCAGTGAAAATGGGGAAACTGAAGCTTTCTTT. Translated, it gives CASSENGETEAFF.

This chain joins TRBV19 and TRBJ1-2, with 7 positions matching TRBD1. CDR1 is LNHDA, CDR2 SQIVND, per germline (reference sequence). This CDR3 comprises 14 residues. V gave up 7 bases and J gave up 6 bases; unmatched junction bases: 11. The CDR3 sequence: CASTPGQPLHGYTF. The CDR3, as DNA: TGTGCCAGTACCCCGGGACAGCCGCTTCATGGCTACACCTTC.

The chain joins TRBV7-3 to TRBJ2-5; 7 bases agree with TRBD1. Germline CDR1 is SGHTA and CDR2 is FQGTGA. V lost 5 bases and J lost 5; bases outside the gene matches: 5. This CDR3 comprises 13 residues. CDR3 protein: CASSQGQAETQYF. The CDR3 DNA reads TGTGCCAGCAGCCAAGGACAGGCGGAGACCCAGTACTTC.

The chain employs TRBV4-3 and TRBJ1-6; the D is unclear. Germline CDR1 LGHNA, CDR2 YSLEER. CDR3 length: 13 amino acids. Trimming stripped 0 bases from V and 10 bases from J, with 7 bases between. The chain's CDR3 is CASSQDRSSPLHF. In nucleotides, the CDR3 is TGCGCCAGCAGCCAAGATCGATCATCACCCCTCCACTTT.

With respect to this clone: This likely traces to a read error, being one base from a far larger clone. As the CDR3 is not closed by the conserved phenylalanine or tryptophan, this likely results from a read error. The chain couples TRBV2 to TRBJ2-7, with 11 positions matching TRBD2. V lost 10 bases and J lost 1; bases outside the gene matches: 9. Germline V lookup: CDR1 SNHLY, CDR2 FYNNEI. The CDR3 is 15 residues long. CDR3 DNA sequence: TGTGCCACACCCGGGGCTAGCGGGAGGTCCTACGAGCAGTACTCC. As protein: CATPGASGRSYEQYS.

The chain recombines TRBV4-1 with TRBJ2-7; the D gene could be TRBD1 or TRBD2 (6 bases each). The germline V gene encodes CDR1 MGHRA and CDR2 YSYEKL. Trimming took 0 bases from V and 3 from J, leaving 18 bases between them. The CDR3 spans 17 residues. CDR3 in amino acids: CASSQEGGRPWYYEQYF. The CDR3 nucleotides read TGCGCCAGCAGCCAAGAAGGGGGGCGACCATGGTACTACGAGCAGTACTTC.

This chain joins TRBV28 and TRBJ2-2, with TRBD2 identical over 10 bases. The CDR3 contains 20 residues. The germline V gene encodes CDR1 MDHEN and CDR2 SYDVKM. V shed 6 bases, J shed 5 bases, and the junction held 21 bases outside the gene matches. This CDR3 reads CASSIWDGTSALQETGELFF. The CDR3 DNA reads TGTGCCAGCAGCATATGGGACGGGACTAGCGCCCTGCAAGAGACCGGGGAGCTGTTTTTT.

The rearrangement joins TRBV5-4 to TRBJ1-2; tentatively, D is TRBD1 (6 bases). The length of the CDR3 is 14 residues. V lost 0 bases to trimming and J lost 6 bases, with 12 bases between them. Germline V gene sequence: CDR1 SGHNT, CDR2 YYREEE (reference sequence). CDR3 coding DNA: TGTGCCAGCAGCTTGGCCGACAGGTTTGATGGCTACACCTTC. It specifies CASSLADRFDGYTF.

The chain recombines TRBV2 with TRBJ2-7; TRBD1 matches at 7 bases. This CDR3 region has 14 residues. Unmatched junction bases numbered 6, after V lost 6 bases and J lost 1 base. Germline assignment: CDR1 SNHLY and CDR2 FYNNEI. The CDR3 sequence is CASRAGTESYEQYF. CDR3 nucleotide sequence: TGTGCCAGCAGGGCCGGGACAGAATCCTACGAGCAGTACTTC. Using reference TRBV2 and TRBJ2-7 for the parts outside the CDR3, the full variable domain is EPEVTQTPSHQVTQMGQEVILRCVPISNHLYFYWYRQILGQKVEFLVSFYNNEISEKSEIFDDQFSVERPDGSNFTLKIRSTKLEDSAMYFCASRAGTESYEQYFGPGTRLTVT.

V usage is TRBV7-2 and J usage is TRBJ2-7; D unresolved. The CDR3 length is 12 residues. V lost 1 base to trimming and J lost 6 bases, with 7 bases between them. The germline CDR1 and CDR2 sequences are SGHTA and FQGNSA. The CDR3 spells CASSLVGAEQYF. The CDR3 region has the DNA TGTGCCAGCAGCTTAGTGGGTGCCGAGCAGTACTTC.

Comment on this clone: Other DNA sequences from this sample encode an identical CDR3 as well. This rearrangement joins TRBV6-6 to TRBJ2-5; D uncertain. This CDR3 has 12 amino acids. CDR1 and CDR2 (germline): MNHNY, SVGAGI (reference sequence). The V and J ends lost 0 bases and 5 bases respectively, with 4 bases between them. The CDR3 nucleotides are TGTGCCAGCAGTTACTCTGGGGAGACCCAGTACTTC. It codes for CASSYSGETQYF.

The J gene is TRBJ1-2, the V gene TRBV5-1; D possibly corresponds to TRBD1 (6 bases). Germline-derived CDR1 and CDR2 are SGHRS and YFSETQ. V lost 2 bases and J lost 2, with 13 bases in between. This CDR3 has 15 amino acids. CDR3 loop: CASSFGQTMNYGYTF. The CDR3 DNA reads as TGCGCCAGCAGCTTCGGACAGACGATGAACTATGGCTACACCTTC.